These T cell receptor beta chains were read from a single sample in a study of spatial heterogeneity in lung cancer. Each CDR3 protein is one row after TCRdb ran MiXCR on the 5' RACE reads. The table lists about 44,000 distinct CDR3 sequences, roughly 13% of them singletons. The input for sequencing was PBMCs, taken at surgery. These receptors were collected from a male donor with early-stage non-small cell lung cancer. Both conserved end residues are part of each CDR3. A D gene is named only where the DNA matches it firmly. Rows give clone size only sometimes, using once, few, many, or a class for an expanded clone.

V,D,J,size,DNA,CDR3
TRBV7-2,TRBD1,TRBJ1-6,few,TGTGCCAGCAGCTTAAGGGGGGACAGGTATCATTCACCCCTCCACTTT,CASSLRGDRYHSPLHF
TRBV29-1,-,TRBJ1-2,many,TGCAGCGTTGAATTGGACCGATCTAACTATGGCTACACCTTC,CSVELDRSNYGYTF
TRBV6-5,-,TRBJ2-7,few,TGTGCCAGCAGTTACTCGAGGGTCCACGAGCAGTACTTC,CASSYSRVHEQYF
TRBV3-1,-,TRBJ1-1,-,TGTGCCAGCAGCCAAGGGTTCGCGAACACTGAAGCTTTCTTT,CASSQGFANTEAFF
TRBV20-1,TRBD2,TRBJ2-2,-,TGCAGTGCCCCTAAAACCGGGACTACGAACACCGGGGAGCTGTTTTTT,CSAPKTGTTNTGELFF
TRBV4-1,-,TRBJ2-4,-,TGCGCCAGCAGCCCAGGGGTGAACATTCAGTACTTC,CASSPGVNIQYF
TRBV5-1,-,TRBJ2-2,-,TGCGCCAGCAGCTACCGAGGACAGAGCACCGGGGAGCTGTTTTTT,CASSYRGQSTGELFF
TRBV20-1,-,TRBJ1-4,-,TGCAGTGCTACCCGAACCGAAAAACTGTTTTTT,CSATRTEKLFF
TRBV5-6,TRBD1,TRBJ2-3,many,TGTGCCAGCAGCGCCGACAGGGGTCCTGGAGATACGCAGTATTTT,CASSADRGPGDTQYF
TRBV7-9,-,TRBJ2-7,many,TGTGCCAGCAGCTCACCCACAGGGTCCGAGCAGTACTTC,CASSSPTGSEQYF
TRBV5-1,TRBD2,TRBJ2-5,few,TGCGCCAGCAGCACCGGACTAGCGGGGCAAGGGGAGACCCAGTACTTC,CASSTGLAGQGETQYF
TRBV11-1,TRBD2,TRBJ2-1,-,TGTGCCAGCAGCCCATCGTGGACTAGCGGGATCGGAAATGAGCAGTTCTTC,CASSPSWTSGIGNEQFF
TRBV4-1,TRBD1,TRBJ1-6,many,TGCGCCAGCAGCAAAGGGACAGTGGTCTATAATTCACCCCTCCACTTT,CASSKGTVVYNSPLHF
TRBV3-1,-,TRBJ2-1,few,TGTGCCAGCAGCCAAGACGGGAGCTCCTACAATGAGCAGTTCTTC,CASSQDGSSYNEQFF
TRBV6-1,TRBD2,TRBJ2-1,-,TGTGCCAGCACCACTAGCGGGGGAGGGAATGAGCAGTTCTTC,CASTTSGGGNEQFF
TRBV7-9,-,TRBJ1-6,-,TGTGCCAGCAGCTTGCCCACCGTGGGGACCGGTTCACCCCTCCACTTT,CASSLPTVGTGSPLHF
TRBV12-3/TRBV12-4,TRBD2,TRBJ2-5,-,TGTGCCAGCAGTACCGGACTAGCGGGGGGAGCGCAGGAGACCCAGTACTTC,CASSTGLAGGAQETQYF
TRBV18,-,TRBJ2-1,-,TGTGCCAGCTCACGGGGTAATTCCTACAATGAGCAGTTCTTC,CASSRGNSYNEQFF
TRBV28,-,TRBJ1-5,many,TGTGCCAGCTGGACCGGGAATCAGCCCCAGCATTTT,CASWTGNQPQHF
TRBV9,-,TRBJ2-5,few,TGTGCCAGCAGCGTAGCTGGGTTGTTGGAGACCCAGTACTTC,CASSVAGLLETQYF
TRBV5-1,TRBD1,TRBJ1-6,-,TGCGCCAGCAGCTTGACAGGGGGAAGGAATTCACCCCTCCACTTT,CASSLTGGRNSPLHF
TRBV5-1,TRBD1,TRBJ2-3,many,TGCGCCAGCAGCTGGACAGGGGCTGACGATACGCAGTATTTT,CASSWTGADDTQYF
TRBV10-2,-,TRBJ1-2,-,TGCGCCAGCAGGGACACCTCCCTGTCCATTAACTATGGCTTCACCTTC,CASRDTSLSINYGFTF
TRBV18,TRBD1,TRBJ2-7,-,TGTGCCAGCTCACCACCGACAGGGAAGTACGAGCAGTACTTC,CASSPPTGKYEQYF
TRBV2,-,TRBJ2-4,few,TGTGCCAGCAGAGGTTTTGCCAAAAACATTCAGTACTTC,CASRGFAKNIQYF
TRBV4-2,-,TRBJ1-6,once,TGTACCAGCAGCCAAGAGGTAGCGGGACGCAATAATTCACCCCTCCACTTT,CTSSQEVAGRNNSPLHF
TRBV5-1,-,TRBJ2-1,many,TGCGCCAGCAGCCCAAGACAGGGACTTTACAATGAGCAGTTCTTC,CASSPRQGLYNEQFF
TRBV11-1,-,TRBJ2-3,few,TGTGCCAGCGAGTCAGGGGACACAGATACGCAGTATTTT,CASESGDTDTQYF
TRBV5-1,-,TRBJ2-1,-,TGCGCCAGCAGCTTGGGGGCCCTTGGGAACAATGAGCAGTTCTTC,CASSLGALGNNEQFF
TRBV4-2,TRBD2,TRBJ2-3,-,TGTGCCAGCAGCCAAGAAGGCGGGAGGGGCAAAATCGATACGCAGTATTTT,CASSQEGGRGKIDTQYF
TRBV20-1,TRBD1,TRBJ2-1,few,TGCAGTGCTAGAGATCTTCATCCCCCTGACAGGGGGGCTTACAATGAGCAGTTCTTC,CSARDLHPPDRGAYNEQFF
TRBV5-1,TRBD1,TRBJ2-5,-,TGCGCCAGCAGCTACACCGGGACAGTAAACCAAGAGACCCAGTACTTC,CASSYTGTVNQETQYF
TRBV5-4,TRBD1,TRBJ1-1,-,TGTGCCAGCAGCTTGGTGGGACAGGGGGCTCGGAACACTGAAGCTTTCTTT,CASSLVGQGARNTEAFF
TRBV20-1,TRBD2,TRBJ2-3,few,TGCAGTGCTAGAGCGGCTAGCGGGAGGCAGGTCACAGATACGCAGTATTTT,CSARAASGRQVTDTQYF
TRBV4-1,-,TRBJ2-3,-,TGCGCCAGCAGCCAAGACAGAAGCACAGATACGCAGTATTTT,CASSQDRSTDTQYF
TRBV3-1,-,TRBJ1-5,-,TGTGCTAGCAGCCAAGATCACAACCAGCCCCAGCATTTT,CASSQDHNQPQHF
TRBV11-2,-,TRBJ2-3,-,TGTGCCAGCAATATCAATGGTGATACGCAGTATTTT,CASNINGDTQYF
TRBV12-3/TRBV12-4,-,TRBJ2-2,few,TGTGCCAGCAGTTTATTCGCGAGGGAGCTGTTTTTT,CASSLFARELFF
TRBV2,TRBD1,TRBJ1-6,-,TGTGCCAGCAGTAGGACAGGGGGCGATTCACCCCTCCACTTT,CASSRTGGDSPLHF
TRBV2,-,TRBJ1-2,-,TGTGCCAGCAGCGCCTTAAATGGCTACACCTTC,CASSALNGYTF
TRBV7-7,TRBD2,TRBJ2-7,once,TGTGCTAGCAGCTTAGCGGGGCAGGGCTACGAGCAGTACTTC,CASSLAGQGYEQYF
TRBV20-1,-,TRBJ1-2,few,TGCAGTGCTCCCAAGACATCTAACTATGGCTACACCTTC,CSAPKTSNYGYTF